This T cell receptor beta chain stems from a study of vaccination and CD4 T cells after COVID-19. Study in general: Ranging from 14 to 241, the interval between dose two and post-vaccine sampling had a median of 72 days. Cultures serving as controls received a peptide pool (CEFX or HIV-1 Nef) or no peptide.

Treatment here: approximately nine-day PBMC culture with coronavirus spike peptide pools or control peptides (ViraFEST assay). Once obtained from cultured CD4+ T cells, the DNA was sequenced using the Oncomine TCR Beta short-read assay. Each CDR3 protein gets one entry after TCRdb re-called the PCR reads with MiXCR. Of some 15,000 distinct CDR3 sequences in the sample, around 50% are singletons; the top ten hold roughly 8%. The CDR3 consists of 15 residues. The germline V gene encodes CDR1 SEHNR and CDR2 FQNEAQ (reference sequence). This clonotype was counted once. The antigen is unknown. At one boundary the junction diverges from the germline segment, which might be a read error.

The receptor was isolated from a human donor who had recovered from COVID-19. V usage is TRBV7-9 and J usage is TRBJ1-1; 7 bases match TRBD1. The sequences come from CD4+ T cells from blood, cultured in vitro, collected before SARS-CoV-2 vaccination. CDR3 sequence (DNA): TGTGCCGGCAGCCCCCAGGGGACAGTAAACACTGAAGCTTTCTTT. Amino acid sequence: CAGSPQGTVNTEAFF.